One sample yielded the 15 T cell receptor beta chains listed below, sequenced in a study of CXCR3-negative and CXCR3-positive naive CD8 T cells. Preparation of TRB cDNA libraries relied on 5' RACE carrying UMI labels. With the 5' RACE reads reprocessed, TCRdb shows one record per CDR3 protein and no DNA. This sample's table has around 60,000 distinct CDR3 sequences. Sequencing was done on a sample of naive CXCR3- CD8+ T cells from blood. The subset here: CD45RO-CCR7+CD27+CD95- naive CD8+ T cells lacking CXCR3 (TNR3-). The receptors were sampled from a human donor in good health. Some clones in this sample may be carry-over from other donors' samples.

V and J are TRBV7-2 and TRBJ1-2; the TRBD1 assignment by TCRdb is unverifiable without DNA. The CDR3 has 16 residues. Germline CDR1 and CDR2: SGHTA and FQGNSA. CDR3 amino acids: CASSLSQGLANYGYTF. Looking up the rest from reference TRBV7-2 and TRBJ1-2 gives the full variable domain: GAGVSQSPSNKVTEKGKDVELRCDPISGHTALYWYRQSLGQGLEFLIYFQGNSAPDKSGLPSDRFSAERTGGSVSTLTIQRTQQEDSAVYLCASSLSQGLANYGYTFGSGTRLTVV.

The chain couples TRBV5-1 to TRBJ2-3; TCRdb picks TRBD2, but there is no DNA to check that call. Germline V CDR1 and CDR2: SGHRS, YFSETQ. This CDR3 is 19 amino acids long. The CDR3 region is CASSLAGSGGYQGTDTQYF.

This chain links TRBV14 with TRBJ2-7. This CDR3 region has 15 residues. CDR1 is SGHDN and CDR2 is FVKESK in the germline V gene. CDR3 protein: CASSQVQGMGYEQYF.

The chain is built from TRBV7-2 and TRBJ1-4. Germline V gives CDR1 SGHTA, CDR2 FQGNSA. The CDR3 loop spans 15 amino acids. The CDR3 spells CASSLALRADEKLFF.

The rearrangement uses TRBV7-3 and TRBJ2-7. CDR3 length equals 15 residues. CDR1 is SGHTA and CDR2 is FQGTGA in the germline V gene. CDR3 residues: CASSPNLGRSYEQYF. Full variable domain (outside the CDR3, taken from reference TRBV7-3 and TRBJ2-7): GAGVSQTPSNKVTEKGKYVELRCDPISGHTALYWYRQSLGQGPEFLIYFQGTGAADDSGLPNDRFFAVRPEGSVSTLKIQRTERGDSAVYLCASSPNLGRSYEQYFGPGTRLTVT.

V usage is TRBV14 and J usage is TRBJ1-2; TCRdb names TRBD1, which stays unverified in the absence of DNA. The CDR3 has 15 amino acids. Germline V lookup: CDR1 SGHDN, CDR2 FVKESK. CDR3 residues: CASSQALGTGVVYTF.

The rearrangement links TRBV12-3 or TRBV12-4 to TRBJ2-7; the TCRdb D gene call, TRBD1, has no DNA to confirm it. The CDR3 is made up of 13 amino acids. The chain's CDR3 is CASSWGQAYEQYF.

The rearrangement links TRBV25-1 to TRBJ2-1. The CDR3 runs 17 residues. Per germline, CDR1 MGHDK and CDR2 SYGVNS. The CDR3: CASSEYYPRVGPNEQFF.

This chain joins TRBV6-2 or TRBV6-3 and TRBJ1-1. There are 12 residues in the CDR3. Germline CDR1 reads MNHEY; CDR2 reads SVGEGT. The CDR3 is CASSFTNTEAFF.

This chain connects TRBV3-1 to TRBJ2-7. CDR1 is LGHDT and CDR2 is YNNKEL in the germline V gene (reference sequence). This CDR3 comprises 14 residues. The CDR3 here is CASSQDLGGSEQYF.

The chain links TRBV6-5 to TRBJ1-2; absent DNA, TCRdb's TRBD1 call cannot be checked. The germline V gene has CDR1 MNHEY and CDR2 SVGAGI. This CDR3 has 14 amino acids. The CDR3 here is CASSYIGGDYGYTF.

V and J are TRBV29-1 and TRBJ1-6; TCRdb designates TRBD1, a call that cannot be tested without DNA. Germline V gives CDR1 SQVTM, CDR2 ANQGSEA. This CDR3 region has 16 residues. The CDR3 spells CNIDRGPQNYNSPLHF.

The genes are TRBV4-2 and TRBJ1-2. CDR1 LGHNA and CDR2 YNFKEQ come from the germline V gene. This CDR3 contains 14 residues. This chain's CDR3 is CASSHSGNGDGYTF.

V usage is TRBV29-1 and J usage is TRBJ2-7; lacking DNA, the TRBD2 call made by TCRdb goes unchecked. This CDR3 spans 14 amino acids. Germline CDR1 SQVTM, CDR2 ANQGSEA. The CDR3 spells CSAQATSGFQEQYF.

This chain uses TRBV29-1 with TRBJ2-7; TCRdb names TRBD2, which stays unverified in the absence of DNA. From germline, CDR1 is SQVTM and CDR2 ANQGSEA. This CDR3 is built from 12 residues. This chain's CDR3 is CSVAEVSYEQYF.